This T cell receptor beta chain was recorded in a study of cytomegalovirus exposure and HLA in healthy donors. Study-wide results and caveats: Among TCR beta chains, those listed as cytomegalovirus-associated numbered some 160. Sequence variants that were highly shared formed a cluster that was likely a sequencing artifact. Based on reports, TCR beta sequences accurately predicted HLA-A and HLA-B alleles for most subjects.

A multiplex PCR was run with 60 Vbeta primers and 13 Jbeta primers. Sequenced by immunoSEQ multiplex PCR; TCRdb stores in-frame clones only, minus some. In the table there are more than 150,000 clones, over 75% of which are singletons. Comments on this clone: Its target is unknown.

Trimming pared 5 bases from V and 0 bases from J, leaving 23 bases between. This CDR3 is 19 amino acids long. Germline V lookup: CDR1 SGHAT, CDR2 FQNNGV. The chain employs TRBV11-2 and TRBJ1-3, with D possibly TRBD1 on 5 matching bases. The origin of this receptor is a girl in the first two years of life in good health and CMV-seronegative. Sequencing used PBMCs. CDR3 nucleotide sequence: TGTGCCAGCAGCCTTTTCCCCGCACCGGGGGGAGTCTCTGGAAACACCATATATTTT. It is translated as CASSLFPAPGGVSGNTIYF.